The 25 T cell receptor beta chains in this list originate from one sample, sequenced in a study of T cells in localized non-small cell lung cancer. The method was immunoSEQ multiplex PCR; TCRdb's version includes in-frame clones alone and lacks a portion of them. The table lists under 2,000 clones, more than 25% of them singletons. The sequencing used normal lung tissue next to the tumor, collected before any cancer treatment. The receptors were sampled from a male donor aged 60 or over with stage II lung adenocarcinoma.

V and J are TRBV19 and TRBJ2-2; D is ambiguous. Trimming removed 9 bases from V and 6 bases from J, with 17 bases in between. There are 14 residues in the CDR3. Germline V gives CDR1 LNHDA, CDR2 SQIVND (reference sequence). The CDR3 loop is CASQNSNVPGELFF. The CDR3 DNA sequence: TGTGCCAGCCAGAACTCTAACGTACCCGGGGAGCTGTTTTTT.

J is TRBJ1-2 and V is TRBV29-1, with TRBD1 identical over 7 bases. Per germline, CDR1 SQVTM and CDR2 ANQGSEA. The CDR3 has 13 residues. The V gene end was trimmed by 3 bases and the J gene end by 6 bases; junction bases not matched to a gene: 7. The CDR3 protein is CSVDGGTVNGYTF. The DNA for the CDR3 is TGCAGCGTTGACGGGGGGACAGTGAATGGCTACACCTTC. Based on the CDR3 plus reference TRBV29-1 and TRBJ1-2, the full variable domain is SAVISQKPSRDICQRGTSLTIQCQVDSQVTMMFWYRQQPGQSLTLIATANQGSEATYESGFVIDKFPISRPNLTFSTLTVSNMSPEDSSIYLCSVDGGTVNGYTFGSGTRLTVV.

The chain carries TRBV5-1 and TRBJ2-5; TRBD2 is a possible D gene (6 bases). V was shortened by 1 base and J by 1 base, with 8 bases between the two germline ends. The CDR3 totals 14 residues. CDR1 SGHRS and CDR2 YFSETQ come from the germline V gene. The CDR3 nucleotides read TGCGCCAGCAGCTTGTCTAGCGCCCAAGAGACCCAGTACTTC. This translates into CASSLSSAQETQYF.

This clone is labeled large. This CDR3 reads CASSSRTSGGADTQYF. The CDR3 nucleotides are TGTGCCAGCAGCTCCCGGACTAGCGGGGGGGCAGATACGCAGTATTTT. This sequence joins TRBV11-3 and TRBJ2-3; 15 bases fit TRBD2. The CDR3 runs 16 residues. The J segment lost 4 bases and the V segment lost 4 bases, leaving 3 bases of the junction unmatched. CDR1 and CDR2 (germline): SGHNT, YENEEA. The variable domain in full, with the rest retrieved from reference TRBV11-3 and TRBJ2-3, is EAGVVQSPRYKIIEKKQPVAFWCNPISGHNTLYWYLQNLGQGPELLIRYENEEAVDDSQLPKDRFSAERLKGVDSTLKIQPAELGDSAVYLCASSSRTSGGADTQYFGPGTRLTVL.

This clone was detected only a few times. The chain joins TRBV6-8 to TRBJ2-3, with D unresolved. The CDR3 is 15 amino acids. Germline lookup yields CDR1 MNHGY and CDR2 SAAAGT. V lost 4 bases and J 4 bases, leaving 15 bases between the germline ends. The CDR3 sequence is CASSSATKTPDTQYF. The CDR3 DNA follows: TGTGCCAGCAGTTCCGCGACCAAAACCCCAGATACGCAGTATTTT.

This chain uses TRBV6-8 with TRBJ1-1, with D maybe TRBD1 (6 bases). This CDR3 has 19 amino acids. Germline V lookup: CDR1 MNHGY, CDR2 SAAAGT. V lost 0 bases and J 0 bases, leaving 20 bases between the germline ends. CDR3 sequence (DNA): TGTGCCAGCAGTTACTCGTACCCGGGGGGCACCATATTGAACACTGAAGCTTTCTTT. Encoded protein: CASSYSYPGGTILNTEAFF.

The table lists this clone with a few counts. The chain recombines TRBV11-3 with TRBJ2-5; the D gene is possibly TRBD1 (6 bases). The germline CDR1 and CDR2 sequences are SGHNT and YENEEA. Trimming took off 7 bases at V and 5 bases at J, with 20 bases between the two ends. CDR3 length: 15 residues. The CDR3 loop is CASTPTQGWGETQYF. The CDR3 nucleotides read TGTGCCAGCACCCCGACACAGGGATGGGGCGAGACCCAGTACTTC.

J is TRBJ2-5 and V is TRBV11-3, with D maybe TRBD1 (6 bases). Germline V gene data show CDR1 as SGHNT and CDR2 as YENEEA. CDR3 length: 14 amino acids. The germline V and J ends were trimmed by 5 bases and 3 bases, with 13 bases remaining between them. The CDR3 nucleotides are TGTGCCAGCAGCCCTTCGACAGGCAAAGAGACCCAGTACTTC. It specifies CASSPSTGKETQYF.

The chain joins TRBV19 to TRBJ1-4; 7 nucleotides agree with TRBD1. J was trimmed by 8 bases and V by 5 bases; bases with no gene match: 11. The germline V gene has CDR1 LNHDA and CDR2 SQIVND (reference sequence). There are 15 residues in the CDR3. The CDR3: CASSANRGGKEKLFF. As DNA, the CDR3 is TGTGCCAGTAGTGCAAACAGGGGAGGTAAGGAAAAACTGTTTTTT. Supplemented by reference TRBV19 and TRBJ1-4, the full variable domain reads DGGITQSPKYLFRKEGQNVTLSCEQNLNHDAMYWYRQDPGQGLRLIYYSQIVNDFQKGDIAEGYSVSREKKESFPLTVTSAQKNPTAFYLCASSANRGGKEKLFFGSGTQLSVL.

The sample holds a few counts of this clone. The CDR3 nucleotides read TGTGCCGTCGGACTAGCGGGGGGGCCGGGCGACGAGCAGTACTTC. Translated, it gives CAVGLAGGPGDEQYF. The chain joins TRBV6-8 to TRBJ2-7, with 15 positions matching TRBD2. Trimming took 11 bases from V and 5 from J; bases not matched to a gene: 10. The CDR3 consists of 15 residues. CDR1 and CDR2 from the germline V gene are MNHGY and SAAAGT.

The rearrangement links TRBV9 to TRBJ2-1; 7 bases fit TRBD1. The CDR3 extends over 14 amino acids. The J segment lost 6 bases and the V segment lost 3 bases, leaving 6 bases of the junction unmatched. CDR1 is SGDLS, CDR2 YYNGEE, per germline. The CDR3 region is CASSETDRPNEQFF. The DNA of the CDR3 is TGTGCCAGCAGCGAAACGGACAGGCCCAATGAGCAGTTCTTC.

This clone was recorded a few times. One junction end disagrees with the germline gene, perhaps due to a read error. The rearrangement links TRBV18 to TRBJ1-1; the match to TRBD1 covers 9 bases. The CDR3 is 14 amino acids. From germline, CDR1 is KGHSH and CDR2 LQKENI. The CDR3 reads CASSPRQGDSEAFF. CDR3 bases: TGTGCCAGCTCCCCACGACAGGGGGACTCTGAAGCTTTCTTT.

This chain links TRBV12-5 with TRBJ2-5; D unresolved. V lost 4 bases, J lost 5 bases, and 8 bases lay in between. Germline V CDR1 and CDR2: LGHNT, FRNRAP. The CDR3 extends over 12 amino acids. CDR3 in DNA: TGTGCTAGTGGTTACCATGGGGAGACCCAGTACTTC. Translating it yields CASGYHGETQYF. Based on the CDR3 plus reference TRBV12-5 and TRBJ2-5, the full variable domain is DARVTQTPRHKVTEMGQEVTMRCQPILGHNTVFWYRQTMMQGLELLAYFRNRAPLDDSGMPKDRFSAEMPDATLATLKIQPSEPRDSAVYFCASGYHGETQYFGPGTRLLVL.

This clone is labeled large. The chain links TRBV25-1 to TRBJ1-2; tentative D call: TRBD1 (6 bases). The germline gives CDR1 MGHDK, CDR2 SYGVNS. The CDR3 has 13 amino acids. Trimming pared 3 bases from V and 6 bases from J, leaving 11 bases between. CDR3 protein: CASSERTADGYTF. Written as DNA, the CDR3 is TGTGCCAGCAGTGAGAGGACAGCAGATGGCTACACCTTC.

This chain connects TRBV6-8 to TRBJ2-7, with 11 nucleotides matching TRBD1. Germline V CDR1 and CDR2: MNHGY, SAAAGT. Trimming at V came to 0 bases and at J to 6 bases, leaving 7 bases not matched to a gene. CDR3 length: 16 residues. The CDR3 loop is CASSYSFTGTGGEQYF. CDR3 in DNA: TGTGCCAGCAGTTACTCTTTCACCGGGACAGGGGGCGAGCAGTACTTC.

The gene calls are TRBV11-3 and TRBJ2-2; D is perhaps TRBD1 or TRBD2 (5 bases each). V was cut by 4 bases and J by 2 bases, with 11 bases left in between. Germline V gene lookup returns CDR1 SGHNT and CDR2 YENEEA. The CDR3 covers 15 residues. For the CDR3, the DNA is TGTGCCAGCAGCTGGGACGGGGAAAACACCGGGGAGCTGTTTTTT. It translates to CASSWDGENTGELFF.

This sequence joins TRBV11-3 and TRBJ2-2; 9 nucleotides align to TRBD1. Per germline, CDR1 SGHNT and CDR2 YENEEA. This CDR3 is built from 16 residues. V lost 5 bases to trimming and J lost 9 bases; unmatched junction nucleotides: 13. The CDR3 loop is CASSATGGDEAWELFF. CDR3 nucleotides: TGTGCCAGCAGCGCTACAGGGGGCGACGAGGCCTGGGAGCTGTTTTTT.

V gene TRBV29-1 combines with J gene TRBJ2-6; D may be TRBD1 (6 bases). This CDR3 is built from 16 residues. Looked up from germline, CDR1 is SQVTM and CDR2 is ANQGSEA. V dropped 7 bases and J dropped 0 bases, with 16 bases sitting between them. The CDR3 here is CSATGTLLSGANVLTF. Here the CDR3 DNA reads TGCAGCGCCACAGGGACCCTCCTCTCTGGGGCCAACGTCCTGACTTTC.

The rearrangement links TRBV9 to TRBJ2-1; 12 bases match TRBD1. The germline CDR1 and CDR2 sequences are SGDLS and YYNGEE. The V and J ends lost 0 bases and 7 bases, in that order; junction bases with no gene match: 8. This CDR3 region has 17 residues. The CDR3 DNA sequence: TGTGCCAGCAGCGTAGACCCGGGACAGGGGGCAGTTAATGAGCAGTTCTTC. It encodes CASSVDPGQGAVNEQFF.

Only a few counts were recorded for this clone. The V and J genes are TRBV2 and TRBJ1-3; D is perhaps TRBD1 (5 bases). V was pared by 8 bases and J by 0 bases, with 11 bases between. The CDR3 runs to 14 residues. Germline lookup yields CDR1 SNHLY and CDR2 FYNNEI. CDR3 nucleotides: TGTGCCAGCTGGAGGGGCGACTCTGGAAACACCATATATTTT. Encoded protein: CASWRGDSGNTIYF.

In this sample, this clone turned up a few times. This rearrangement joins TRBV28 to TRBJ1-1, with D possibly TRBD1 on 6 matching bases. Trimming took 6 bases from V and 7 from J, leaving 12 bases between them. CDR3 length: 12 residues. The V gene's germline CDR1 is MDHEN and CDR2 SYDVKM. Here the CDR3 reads CASSATGNEAFF. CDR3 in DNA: TGTGCCAGCAGCGCTACAGGGAATGAAGCTTTCTTT. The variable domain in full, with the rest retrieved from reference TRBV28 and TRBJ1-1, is DVKVTQSSRYLVKRTGEKVFLECVQDMDHENMFWYRQDPGLGLRLIYFSYDVKMKEKGDIPEGYSVSREKKERFSLILESASTNQTSMYLCASSATGNEAFFGQGTRLTVV.

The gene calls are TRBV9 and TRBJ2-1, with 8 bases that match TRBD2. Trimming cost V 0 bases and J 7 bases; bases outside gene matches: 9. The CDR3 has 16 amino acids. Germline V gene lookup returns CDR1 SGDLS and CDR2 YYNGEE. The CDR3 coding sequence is TGTGCCAGCAGCGTAGTCGGGACTAGGACGGGGAATGAGCAGTTCTTC. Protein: CASSVVGTRTGNEQFF.

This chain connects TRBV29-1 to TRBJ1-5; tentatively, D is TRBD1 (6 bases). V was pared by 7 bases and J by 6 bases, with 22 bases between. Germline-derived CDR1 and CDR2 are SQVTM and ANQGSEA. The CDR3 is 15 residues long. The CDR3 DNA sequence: TGCAGCGCTCGGTTCGGTGAGACAGGCAGTCAGCCCCAGCATTTT. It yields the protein CSARFGETGSQPQHF.

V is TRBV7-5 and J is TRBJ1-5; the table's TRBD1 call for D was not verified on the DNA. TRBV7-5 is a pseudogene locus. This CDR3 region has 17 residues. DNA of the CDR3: TGTGCCAGCAGCCAAAGGGCGGCAGGGGAAAGCAATCAGCCCCAGCATTTT. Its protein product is CASSQRAAGESNQPQHF.

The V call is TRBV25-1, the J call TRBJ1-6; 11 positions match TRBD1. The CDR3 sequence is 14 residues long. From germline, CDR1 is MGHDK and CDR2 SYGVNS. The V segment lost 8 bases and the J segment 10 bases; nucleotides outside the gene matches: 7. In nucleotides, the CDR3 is TGTGCCAGCGGCATCGGGACAGGGGGATCACCCCTCCACTTT. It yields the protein CASGIGTGGSPLHF.